This T cell receptor beta chain emerged from a study of shared clonotypes between healthy human individuals. The protocol was immunoSEQ multiplex PCR, while the TCRdb copy is restricted to in-frame clones and leaves out a portion. The data contain 600,000 to 700,000 clones, 55% to 85% of them seen just once; the ten biggest clones take up around 2%. Study conclusions and caveats: It was only blood that was sampled, and tissue repertoires likely differ.

Of note for this clone: Its antigen remains unknown.

The CDR3 extends over 13 amino acids. Per germline, CDR1 MDHEN and CDR2 SYDVKM. The receptor was derived from a woman aged 25 to 45 in good health. The rearrangement joins TRBV28 to TRBJ2-5; D gene ambiguous. The tail of the sequence fits TRBJ2-7 better, so the J call may be wrong. The sequencing input was memory CD4+ T cells sorted from blood. Subset specified: CD45RA-negative fraction. CDR3 amino acids: CASSAPNSYEQYF. DNA for the CDR3: TGTGCCAGCAGTGCCCCGAATTCCTACGAGCAGTACTTC.